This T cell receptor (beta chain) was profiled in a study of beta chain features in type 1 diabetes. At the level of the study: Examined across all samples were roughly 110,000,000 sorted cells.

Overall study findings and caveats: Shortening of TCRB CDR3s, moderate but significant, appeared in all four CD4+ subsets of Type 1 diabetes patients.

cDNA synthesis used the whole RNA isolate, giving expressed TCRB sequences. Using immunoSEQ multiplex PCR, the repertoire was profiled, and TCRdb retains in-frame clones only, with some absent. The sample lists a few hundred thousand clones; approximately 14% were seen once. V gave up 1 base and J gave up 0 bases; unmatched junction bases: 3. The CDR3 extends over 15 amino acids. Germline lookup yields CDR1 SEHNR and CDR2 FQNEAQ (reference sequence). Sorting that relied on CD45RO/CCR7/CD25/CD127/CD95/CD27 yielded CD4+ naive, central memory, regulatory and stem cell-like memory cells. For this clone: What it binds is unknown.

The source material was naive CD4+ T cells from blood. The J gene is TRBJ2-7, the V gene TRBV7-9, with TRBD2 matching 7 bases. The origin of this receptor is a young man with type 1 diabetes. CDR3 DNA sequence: TGTGCCAGCAGCTTAGAAGGCGGGAGCTCCTACGAGCAGTACTTC. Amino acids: CASSLEGGSSYEQYF.